This entry lists 15 T cell receptor beta chains sequenced from one sample in a study of blood T cell repertoires in COVID-19 (dated by TCRdb to the early 2020s). The library was built by means of the immunoSEQ multiplex PCR assay. As stored in TCRdb, this immuneACCESS dataset retains in-frame rearrangements with V and J assigned. A fraction of the clones does not appear; measured against another copy, unresolved V genes explain less than half of the discrepancy, and the remainder lacks a known reason. This sample lists 250,000 or so clones; 80% to 90% were detected once. The top ten clones comprise around 1.5% of the sample. Sample: peripheral blood. Receptors originate from an elderly man with acute or convalescent COVID-19.

The table lists this clone with a few counts. V usage is TRBV27 and J usage is TRBJ1-2; perhaps TRBD1 as D (5 bases). The CDR3 is made up of 14 amino acids. Germline-derived CDR1 and CDR2 are MNHEY and SMNVEV (reference sequence). Trimming took off 5 bases at V and 5 bases at J, with 15 bases between the two ends. The CDR3 nucleotides read TGTGCCAGCAGTGCATGGAGTGGGGGGTATGGCTACACCTTC. Translating it yields CASSAWSGGYGYTF.

In this sample, this clone turned up a few times. Within the sample, other DNA sequences also encode this same CDR3. The rearrangement joins TRBV5-6 to TRBJ2-1, with 9 bases lining up with TRBD1. The CDR3 is 15 residues long. J was trimmed by 2 bases and V by 0 bases; bases with no gene match: 0. Germline V gene lookup returns CDR1 SGHDT and CDR2 YYEEEE. Here the CDR3 DNA reads TGTGCCAGCAGCTTGGGACAGGGGGCCTACAATGAGCAGTTCTTC. Translating gives CASSLGQGAYNEQFF.

The chain couples TRBV19 to TRBJ1-1; D perhaps matches TRBD1 (6 bases). Germline V CDR1 and CDR2: LNHDA, SQIVND (reference sequence). Trimming stripped 7 bases from V and 5 bases from J, with 14 bases between. The CDR3 covers 13 residues. CDR3 residues: CASTEWGRTEAFF. The DNA for the CDR3 is TGTGCCAGTACCGAATGGGGGCGAACTGAAGCTTTCTTT.

CDR3 nucleotides: TGTGCCAGCAGTTTAAGAGGGTCGGGAAACACCATATATTTT. This translates into CASSLRGSGNTIYF. The J gene is TRBJ1-3, the V gene TRBV28; D is unresolved. The V gene's germline CDR1 is MDHEN and CDR2 SYDVKM. V gave up 2 bases and J gave up 4 bases, with 9 bases separating them. This CDR3 is 14 amino acids long.

V is TRBV28 and J is TRBJ1-3; D gene ambiguous. Germline V lookup: CDR1 MDHEN, CDR2 SYDVKM. The CDR3 is made up of 16 amino acids. The germline V and J ends were trimmed by 0 bases and 0 bases, with 9 bases remaining between them. The CDR3 spells CASSLWERSSGNTIYF. Written as DNA, the CDR3 is TGTGCCAGCAGTTTATGGGAGAGAAGCTCTGGAAACACCATATATTTT.

The J gene is TRBJ2-7, the V gene TRBV18, with D possibly matching TRBD2 (7 bases). The CDR3 has 16 residues. Germline lookup yields CDR1 KGHSH and CDR2 LQKENI. V was clipped by 1 base and J by 1 base, with 14 bases between them. The CDR3 DNA follows: TGTGCCAGCTCACCACTGGGCGGGGGCCGTTCCTACGAGCAGTACTTC. Its translation: CASSPLGGGRSYEQYF.

The chain has TRBV19 and TRBJ1-3; D uncertain. Looked up from germline, CDR1 is LNHDA and CDR2 is SQIVND (reference sequence). CDR3 length equals 14 residues. Trimming removed 8 bases from V and 0 bases from J, with 11 bases in between. This CDR3 reads CASWRPYSGNTIYF. The DNA of the CDR3 is TGTGCCAGTTGGAGGCCATACTCTGGAAACACCATATATTTT.

The rearrangement uses TRBV4-1 and TRBJ1-4, with no clear D. The germline V and J ends were trimmed by 0 bases and 8 bases, with 19 bases remaining between them. The CDR3 has 17 amino acids. Per the germline V gene, CDR1 is MGHRA and CDR2 is YSYEKL. CDR3 region: CASSQEDYGVRGEKLFF. The CDR3 DNA reads as TGCGCCAGCAGCCAAGAAGATTACGGGGTTAGAGGAGAAAAACTGTTTTTT.

V is TRBV7-9 and J is TRBJ2-7; D might be TRBD1 (6 bases). The V gene's germline CDR1 is SEHNR and CDR2 FQNEAQ (reference sequence). Deletions cut 4 bases from V and 2 bases from J, with 15 bases between. The CDR3 extends over 15 amino acids. The CDR3 loop reads CASSYTGRGAYEQYF. For the CDR3, the DNA is TGTGCCAGCAGCTACACAGGGAGAGGGGCCTACGAGCAGTACTTC.

The chain couples TRBV19 to TRBJ2-7, with 8 bases matching TRBD1. Germline CDR1 LNHDA, CDR2 SQIVND (reference sequence). V was clipped by 4 bases and J by 5 bases; unmatched bases: 10. CDR3 size: 15 residues. CDR3 DNA: TGTGCCAGTAGTACCTCTTGGACAGGGAGCAACGAGCAGTACTTC. This sequence encodes CASSTSWTGSNEQYF.

This clone was detected only once. The chain uses TRBV6-5 and TRBJ1-2, with unresolved D. V dropped 3 bases and J dropped 4 bases, with 12 bases sitting between them. The CDR3 runs 14 residues. The V gene's germline CDR1 is MNHEY and CDR2 SVGAGI. The CDR3 DNA sequence: TGTGCCAGCAGTTATTCAACGACGGGCTATGGCTACACCTTC. This translates into CASSYSTTGYGYTF.

This rearrangement joins TRBV5-1 to TRBJ2-2, with 8 bases identical to TRBD1. This CDR3 contains 15 residues. V lost 4 bases to trimming and J lost 7 bases; unmatched junction nucleotides: 9. Germline V gene lookup returns CDR1 SGHRS and CDR2 YFSETQ. CDR3 in DNA: TGCGCCAGCAGCCCCGGGCAGGGGGCGGTCGGGGAGCTGTTTTTT. As protein: CASSPGQGAVGELFF.

The rearrangement uses TRBV29-1 and TRBJ2-1, with TRBD2 as a possible D gene (7 bases). Germline CDR1 is SQVTM and CDR2 is ANQGSEA. The CDR3 consists of 19 residues. Trimming shortened V by 6 bases and J by 2 bases, and 29 bases separated the two germline ends. In nucleotides, the CDR3 is TGCAGCGTGAAGGTTAGAGAGGGGGGGGCCCTAATAGCCTACAATGAGCAGTTCTTC. Amino acid sequence: CSVKVREGGALIAYNEQFF.

The chain uses TRBV7-2 and TRBJ2-1; tentatively, D is TRBD1 (6 bases). Looked up from germline, CDR1 is SGHTA and CDR2 is FQGNSA. The CDR3 length is 14 residues. Trimming cost V 5 bases and J 7 bases, with 15 bases left between them. CDR3 DNA: TGTGCCAGCAGCCCTCCGGGGACAAAAAATGAGCAGTTCTTC. Protein product: CASSPPGTKNEQFF. The whole variable domain, filled in from reference TRBV7-2 and TRBJ2-1, reads GAGVSQSPSNKVTEKGKDVELRCDPISGHTALYWYRQSLGQGLEFLIYFQGNSAPDKSGLPSDRFSAERTGGSVSTLTIQRTQQEDSAVYLCASSPPGTKNEQFFGPGTRLTVL.

The chain couples TRBV5-1 to TRBJ2-1; 10 nucleotides line up with TRBD2. CDR3 size: 15 residues. The germline V gene encodes CDR1 SGHRS and CDR2 YFSETQ. V shed 4 bases and J 9 bases; nucleotides not matched to a gene: 10. The CDR3 DNA reads TGCGCCAGCAGCCAACGTACTAGCGGGGAGGGTGAGCAGTTCTTC. Translation gives CASSQRTSGEGEQFF.